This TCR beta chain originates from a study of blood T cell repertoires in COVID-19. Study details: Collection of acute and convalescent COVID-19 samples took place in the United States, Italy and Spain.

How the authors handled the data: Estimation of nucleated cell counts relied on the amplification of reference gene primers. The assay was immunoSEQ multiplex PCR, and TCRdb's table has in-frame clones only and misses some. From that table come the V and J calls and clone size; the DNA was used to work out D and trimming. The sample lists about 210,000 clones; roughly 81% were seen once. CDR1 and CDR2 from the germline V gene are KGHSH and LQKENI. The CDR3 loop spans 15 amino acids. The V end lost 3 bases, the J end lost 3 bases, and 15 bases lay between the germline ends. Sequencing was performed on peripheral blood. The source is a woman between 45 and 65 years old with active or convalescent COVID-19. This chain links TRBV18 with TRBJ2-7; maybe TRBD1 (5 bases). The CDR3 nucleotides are TGTGCCAGCTCACCGGGTCAGGGTTCGGGCTACGAGCAGTACTTC. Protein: CASSPGQGSGYEQYF.